This T cell receptor beta chain was found in a study of T-cell memory formation after mild COVID-19. Whole-study context: There were largely donor-specific TCR clusters.

The CDR3 contains 13 residues. V was pared by 1 base and J by 8 bases, with 8 bases between. This clonotype was detected only a few times. The antigen remains unidentified. Barcoded TCR alpha and TCR beta cDNA libraries with UMIs came from 5'RACE using constant-segment primers. TCRdb reprocessed the 5' RACE reads with MiXCR, giving one entry per CDR3 protein. Of 130,000 to 150,000 distinct CDR3 sequences listed, under 7% are singletons. Study observations and caveats: Of the contracting clones, CD4+ ones lay mainly in CM and EM, and CD8+ ones in EMRA. Proof of SARS-CoV-2 specificity was absent for the second-wave clones that crested on day 37.

The sequence came from an adult woman who had mild COVID-19 (a few samples of this study predate the infection). Cell type and time point are not known. The sequenced material came from PBMCs or a T cell subset sorted from them (not recorded which). J is TRBJ1-4 and V is TRBV12-3 or TRBV12-4; weak D call: TRBD1 (5 bases). The CDR3 bases are TGTGCCAGCAGTTTAGGACAGAGAGAAAAACTGTTTTTT. It codes for CASSLGQREKLFF.